These 20 T cell receptor beta chains were all obtained from the same sample, sequenced in a study of T cells after yellow fever vaccination. TCRdb fed the 5' RACE reads into MiXCR, producing one record per CDR3 protein. The table lists a few hundred thousand distinct CDR3 sequences, roughly 6.8% of them singletons. The material was PBMCs, obtained roughly seven weeks after the first yellow fever vaccination. These receptors came from a man aged 18 to 30 who received the YFV17D yellow fever vaccine.

In its sample, this clonotype was seen a few times. J is TRBJ1-4 and V is TRBV15, with D possibly TRBD1 on 6 matching bases. CDR3 length: 17 residues. Trimming left V 3 bases short and J 7 bases short, with 21 bases between. Germline V gene sequence: CDR1 LNHNV, CDR2 YYDKDF (reference sequence). CDR3 DNA sequence: TGTGCCACCAGCAGGGGGGGGGGCCCGGTGGACGGTGAAAAACTGTTTTTT. Amino acids: CATSRGGGPVDGEKLFF.

This clonotype was counted a few times. The rearrangement joins TRBV20-1 to TRBJ1-2; 7 bases agree with TRBD1. The CDR3 is 13 amino acids. The germline gives CDR1 DFQATT, CDR2 SNEGSKA (reference sequence). After removal of 4 bases from V and 12 bases from J, the junction contained 14 bases not matched to a gene. The CDR3 nucleotides are TGCAGTGCTATTAAGGGGACAGTCGGGATGCACACCTTC. The encoded protein is CSAIKGTVGMHTF.

The V and J genes are TRBV6-5 and TRBJ1-2; 8 nucleotides match TRBD1. The CDR3 is 14 residues long. J lost 4 bases, V lost 2 bases, and 3 bases had no gene match. CDR1 and CDR2 from the germline V gene are MNHEY and SVGAGI. CDR3 nucleotide sequence: TGTGCCAGCAGTTACGCAGGGGGCAGCTATGGCTACACCTTC. It encodes CASSYAGGSYGYTF.

This clonotype has only a few counts. The CDR3 DNA sequence: TGTGCCAGCATTCGACTAGCCGGGGAGCAGTACTTC. Translating it yields CASIRLAGEQYF. The V and J genes are TRBV2 and TRBJ2-7; 7 bases match TRBD2. Germline V gene sequence: CDR1 SNHLY, CDR2 FYNNEI. The CDR3 is 12 amino acids. Trimming at V came to 7 bases and at J to 7 bases, leaving 7 bases not matched to a gene.

CDR3 protein: CASSPGHINYGYTF. The CDR3 DNA is TGTGCCAGCAGCCCTGGGCACATCAACTATGGCTACACCTTC. This chain joins TRBV4-2 and TRBJ1-2; unclear D gene. The CDR3 is 14 residues long. Looked up from germline, CDR1 is LGHNA and CDR2 is YNFKEQ. V was trimmed by 4 bases and J by 2 bases, leaving 11 bases between them.

This clonotype was detected ten times or more. The rearrangement joins TRBV25-1 to TRBJ1-1; 7 nucleotides match TRBD1. After removal of 5 bases from V and 8 bases from J, the junction contained 8 bases not matched to a gene. The CDR3 covers 13 residues. CDR1 and CDR2 (germline): MGHDK, SYGVNS. The CDR3 loop is CASSQGGGYEAFF. CDR3 in DNA: TGTGCCAGCAGTCAGGGGGGGGGATACGAAGCTTTCTTT.

A few counts support this clonotype. The chain joins TRBV5-1 to TRBJ2-4; D is perhaps TRBD1 or TRBD2 (5 bases each). The CDR3 has 14 residues. Germline-derived CDR1 and CDR2 are SGHRS and YFSETQ. The V gene lost 6 bases and the J gene lost 7 bases, with 17 bases spanning the gap. CDR3 protein: CASTGADFGNIQYF. The CDR3 DNA sequence: TGCGCCAGCACCGGGGCGGATTTTGGGAACATTCAGTACTTC.

This clonotype was counted many times. The rearrangement links TRBV6-2 or TRBV6-3 to TRBJ2-2, with D possibly being TRBD1 (6 bases). Trimming removed 10 bases at V and 5 bases at J, with 20 bases between. This CDR3 spans 15 amino acids. The germline CDR1 and CDR2 sequences are MNHEY and SVGEGT. The CDR3 nucleotides are TGTGCCATAACTAGGCCAGGGGCTTCGACCGGGGAGCTGTTTTTT. Protein: CAITRPGASTGELFF.

This clonotype was counted between two and nine times. J is TRBJ2-5 and V is TRBV6-1; TRBD1 might be the D (5 bases). The CDR3 sequence is 15 residues long. V was pared by 5 bases and J by 2 bases, with 15 bases between. Germline-derived CDR1 and CDR2 are MNHNS and SASEGT. The CDR3 is CASSIVGASQETQYF. The CDR3 DNA follows: TGTGCCAGCAGTATAGTTGGGGCATCTCAAGAGACCCAGTACTTC.

This clonotype was observed a few times. The V gene is TRBV15, the J gene TRBJ2-5; TRBD2 matches at 10 bases. This CDR3 has 15 residues. Per the germline V gene, CDR1 is LNHNV and CDR2 is YYDKDF (reference sequence). The V segment lost 7 bases and the J segment 5 bases; nucleotides outside the gene matches: 10. In DNA form, the CDR3 reads TGTGCCACCAAGCTAGCGGGGGTATACCTGGAGACCCAGTACTTC. It specifies CATKLAGVYLETQYF.

This sequence joins TRBV2 and TRBJ2-3; 11 nucleotides line up with TRBD2. Germline CDR1 SNHLY, CDR2 FYNNEI. J lost 4 bases, V lost 5 bases, and 2 bases had no gene match. The CDR3 length is 14 residues. CDR3 sequence (DNA): TGTGCCAGCAGTCGACTAGCGGGGTCAGATACGCAGTATTTT. Encoded protein: CASSRLAGSDTQYF.

This clonotype was counted a few times. This chain uses TRBV2 with TRBJ2-7; the D gene is possibly TRBD2 (5 bases). With 0 bases removed from V and 6 bases from J, the gap between germline ends came to 9 bases. Germline V lookup: CDR1 SNHLY, CDR2 FYNNEI. This CDR3 comprises 13 residues. The CDR3 spells CASSEAGGFEQYF. The CDR3 nucleotides are TGTGCCAGCAGTGAAGCAGGCGGGTTCGAGCAGTACTTC.

This clonotype was observed a handful of times. This chain uses TRBV11-1 with TRBJ1-2; 10 positions agree with TRBD1. The V gene end was trimmed by 5 bases and the J gene end by 3 bases; junction bases not matched to a gene: 15. This CDR3 is built from 18 residues. Germline assignment: CDR1 SGHAT and CDR2 FQDESV (reference sequence). CDR3: CASSRYLTGGKGDYGYTF. CDR3 DNA: TGTGCCAGCAGCCGTTACTTGACAGGGGGCAAAGGGGACTATGGCTACACCTTC.

This clonotype was seen ten or more times. This chain uses TRBV4-3 with TRBJ1-4; TRBD1 might be the D (6 bases). The germline V gene has CDR1 LGHNA and CDR2 YSLEER. The CDR3 is 19 amino acids. Trimming took off 1 base at V and 5 bases at J, with 23 bases between the two ends. CDR3 region: CASSQVGGAGATINEKLFF. The DNA for the CDR3 is TGCGCCAGCAGCCAAGTGGGGGGGGCGGGGGCGACCATCAATGAAAAACTGTTTTTT.

The chain links TRBV19 to TRBJ1-5; D not certain. The CDR3 runs to 12 residues. The V end lost 3 bases, the J end lost 7 bases, and 7 bases lay between the germline ends. In germline, CDR1 is LNHDA, CDR2 SQIVND (reference sequence). This CDR3 reads CASSIRYQPQHF. CDR3 sequence (DNA): TGTGCCAGTAGTATTAGGTACCAGCCCCAGCATTTT.

V gene TRBV27 combines with J gene TRBJ2-3, with 7 nucleotides matching TRBD2. V lost 8 bases, J lost 3 bases, and 14 bases stayed unmatched. Germline V gives CDR1 MNHEY, CDR2 SMNVEV (reference sequence). CDR3 length: 16 residues. The CDR3 DNA reads as TGTGCCAGCCGGCCGCGGTCTGGCGGGGGTACAGATACGCAGTATTTT. Amino acid sequence: CASRPRSGGGTDTQYF.

V and J are TRBV6-2 or TRBV6-3 and TRBJ2-5; perhaps D is TRBD1 or TRBD2 (5 bases each). V was cut by 6 bases and J by 3 bases, with 17 bases left in between. Looked up from germline, CDR1 is MNHEY and CDR2 is SVGEGT. This CDR3 spans 15 amino acids. The CDR3 region is CASRGKVGREETQYF. For the CDR3, the DNA is TGTGCCAGCAGAGGGAAGGTGGGACGAGAAGAGACCCAGTACTTC.

This clonotype has more than one count but fewer than ten. V gene TRBV7-9 combines with J gene TRBJ1-1; maybe TRBD1 (5 bases). Between the trimmed V and J ends, which lost 6 bases and 1 base, there was a span of 9 bases. The V gene's germline CDR1 is SEHNR and CDR2 FQNEAQ (reference sequence). This CDR3 has 13 residues. The CDR3 DNA is TGTGCCAGCAGATCTGACAGGAACACTGAAGCTTTCTTT. It specifies CASRSDRNTEAFF.

The J gene is TRBJ2-7, the V gene TRBV14; D may be TRBD1 or TRBD2 (6 bases each). Trimming removed 3 bases from V and 5 bases from J, with 14 bases in between. This CDR3 spans 14 amino acids. Germline-derived CDR1 and CDR2 are SGHDN and FVKESK. CDR3 region: CASSQILGGHEQYF. As DNA, the CDR3 is TGTGCCAGCAGCCAGATTTTGGGGGGCCACGAGCAGTACTTC.

This clonotype has at least ten counts. V gene TRBV24-1 combines with J gene TRBJ1-1, with D perhaps TRBD1 (6 bases). The V end lost 4 bases, the J end lost 2 bases, and 7 bases lay between the germline ends. The CDR3 spans 13 residues. Germline V gene sequence: CDR1 KGHDR, CDR2 SFDVKD. This CDR3 reads CATSDRGNTEAFF. CDR3 in DNA: TGTGCCACCAGTGACAGGGGAAACACTGAAGCTTTCTTT.